A selection of T cell receptor beta chains follows, all from one sample in a study of cytomegalovirus exposure and HLA in healthy donors. Sequencing used immunoSEQ multiplex PCR; TCRdb keeps in-frame clones, though not all of them. Altogether 150,000 to 200,000 clones are present, roughly 86% being singletons, with the ten largest covering roughly 1.8%. The specimen was PBMCs. The receptor set was obtained from a woman between 18 and 29 years old in good health and CMV-seronegative. The CDR3 runs from the conserved cysteine through the conserved F or W. The D gene is left open where the match is weak. Clone size is stated in some rows and not others, as once, few, many or a class when expanded.

j_gene	d_gene	len	v_gene	abundance	CDR3aa	CDR3nt
TRBJ1-1	TRBD1	15	TRBV4-2	-	CASSRHGTGGAEAFF	TGTGCCAGCAGCCGCCATGGCACAGGGGGGGCTGAAGCTTTCTTT
TRBJ2-5	-	15	TRBV9	few	CASSVAGGAKETQYF	TGTGCCAGCAGCGTAGCCGGAGGGGCTAAAGAGACCCAGTACTTC
TRBJ1-2	-	12	TRBV6-5	-	CASRTAYYGYTF	TGTGCCAGCCGGACAGCATACTATGGCTACACCTTC
TRBJ1-5	TRBD1	15	TRBV28	-	CASTTGQISNQPQHF	TGTGCCAGCACCACGGGACAGATTAGCAATCAGCCCCAGCATTTT
TRBJ2-1	-	16	TRBV5-1	once	CASSLVGGAVSDEQFF	TGCGCCAGCAGCTTGGTGGGGGGGGCCGTTAGCGATGAGCAGTTCTTC
TRBJ1-4	TRBD1	12	TRBV6-6	once	CASRGTVEGLFF	TGTGCCAGCAGGGGGACAGTTGAAGGGCTGTTTTTT
TRBJ2-5	TRBD2	15	TRBV5-6	few	CASSFGAGRQETQYF	TGTGCCAGCAGCTTCGGAGCGGGGCGACAAGAGACCCAGTACTTC
TRBJ1-1	-	14	TRBV5-5	few	CASSLGRRVTEAFF	TGTGCCAGCAGCTTGGGCAGGAGGGTCACTGAAGCTTTCTTT
TRBJ1-4	TRBD1	16	TRBV28	-	CASSSVGTVRNEKLFF	TGTGCCAGCAGCTCCGTGGGGACAGTGCGTAATGAAAAACTGTTTTTT
TRBJ2-1	TRBD1	16	TRBV10-1	-	CASSEGRTGHVDEQFF	TGCGCCAGCAGTGAGGGGAGGACAGGGCACGTCGATGAGCAGTTCTTC
TRBJ1-1	TRBD1	16	TRBV7-9	-	CASSLVRDSLGTEAFF	TGTGCCAGCAGCTTAGTGCGGGACAGCCTCGGGACTGAAGCTTTCTTT
TRBJ1-1	TRBD1	17	TRBV14	-	CASSQVLRSGGVTEAFF	TGTGCCAGCAGCCAAGTCCTGAGGTCAGGGGGTGTCACTGAAGCTTTCTTT
TRBJ2-7	TRBD2	15	TRBV11-3	once	CASSLDAGLAYEQYF	TGTGCCAGCAGCTTAGATGCGGGACTAGCTTACGAGCAGTACTTC
TRBJ2-6	-	16	TRBV4-3	-	CASSQEEGSGANVLTF	TGCGCCAGCAGCCAAGAAGAGGGCTCTGGGGCCAACGTCCTGACTTTC
TRBJ1-5	TRBD1	13	TRBV30	-	CAWSVSGGQPQHF	TGTGCCTGGAGTGTATCAGGGGGGCAGCCCCAGCATTTT
TRBJ1-2	-	15	TRBV6-5	-	CASSYNNRKNYGYTF	TGTGCCAGCAGTTACAACAACAGGAAAAACTATGGCTACACCTTC
TRBJ1-5	TRBD1	13	TRBV7-9	-	CASTGGGNQPQHF	TGTGCCAGTACAGGGGGCGGCAATCAGCCCCAGCATTTT
TRBJ1-6	-	15	TRBV18	-	CASSPVQGLDSPLHF	TGTGCCAGCTCGCCAGTCCAGGGGTTGGATTCACCCCTCCACTTT
TRBJ2-2	TRBD2	13	TRBV7-9	-	CASSRTSAGELFF	TGTGCCAGCAGCCGGACTAGCGCCGGGGAGCTGTTTTTT
TRBJ2-1	TRBD2	16	TRBV10-2	few	CASSALAGGPKDEQFF	TGCGCCAGCAGTGCCCTAGCGGGAGGGCCCAAGGATGAGCAGTTCTTC
TRBJ2-7	-	13	TRBV5-8	-	CASSLNTFYEQYF	TGTGCCAGCAGCTTGAACACCTTCTACGAGCAGTACTTC
TRBJ2-1	-	15	TRBV19	-	CASSFRDTQGNEQFF	TGTGCCAGTAGTTTCCGGGACACCCAGGGCAATGAGCAGTTCTTC
TRBJ1-5	TRBD1	12	TRBV7-9	-	CASSRGLQPQHF	TGTGCCAGCAGTAGGGGGCTACAGCCCCAGCATTTT
TRBJ1-5	-	14	TRBV6-6	-	CASSYSRVLQPQHF	TGTGCCAGCAGTTACTCGAGGGTTTTGCAGCCCCAGCATTTT
TRBJ2-1	-	15	TRBV29-1	-	CSVERIANTYNGQFF	TGCAGCGTTGAGAGGATAGCCAACACCTACAATGGGCAGTTCTTC
TRBJ2-1	-	15	TRBV7-2	-	CASSPQGAVYNEQFF	TGTGCCAGCAGCCCCCAAGGGGCGGTCTACAATGAGCAGTTCTTC
TRBJ2-7	TRBD1	15	TRBV6-5	once	CASSPDRGSSYEQYF	TGTGCCAGCAGTCCGGACAGGGGGAGCTCCTACGAGCAGTACTTC
TRBJ1-4	-	16	TRBV4-2	once	CASSQDSQGAGEKLFF	TGTGCCAGCAGCCAAGATAGCCAGGGTGCCGGTGAAAAACTGTTTTTT
TRBJ1-4	TRBD1	15	TRBV28	-	CASSLGGTDFEKLFF	TGTGCCAGCAGTTTGGGCGGGACAGATTTTGAAAAACTGTTTTTT
TRBJ1-5	TRBD1	14	TRBV5-1	-	CASSTGQGNQPQHF	TGCGCCAGCAGCACCGGACAGGGTAACCAGCCCCAGCATTTT
TRBJ1-5	TRBD1	16	TRBV5-6	-	CASSLMGQAGSRPQHF	TGTGCCAGCAGCTTGATGGGACAGGCGGGCTCTCGGCCCCAGCATTTT
TRBJ1-6	TRBD1	14	TRBV19	-	CASSTNRGGSPLHF	TGTGCCAGTAGTACAAACAGGGGAGGATCACCCCTCCACTTT
TRBJ1-1	-	14	TRBV28	-	CASSGVGADTEAFF	TGTGCCAGCAGTGGTGTAGGGGCCGACACTGAAGCTTTCTTT
TRBJ2-2	-	14	TRBV11-3	-	CASSLNSSPGELFF	TGTGCCAGCAGCTTAAACAGTTCCCCCGGGGAGCTGTTTTTT
TRBJ2-3	-	13	TRBV29-1	-	CSVDSGGTDTQYF	TGCAGCGTGGACAGCGGGGGCACAGATACGCAGTATTTT